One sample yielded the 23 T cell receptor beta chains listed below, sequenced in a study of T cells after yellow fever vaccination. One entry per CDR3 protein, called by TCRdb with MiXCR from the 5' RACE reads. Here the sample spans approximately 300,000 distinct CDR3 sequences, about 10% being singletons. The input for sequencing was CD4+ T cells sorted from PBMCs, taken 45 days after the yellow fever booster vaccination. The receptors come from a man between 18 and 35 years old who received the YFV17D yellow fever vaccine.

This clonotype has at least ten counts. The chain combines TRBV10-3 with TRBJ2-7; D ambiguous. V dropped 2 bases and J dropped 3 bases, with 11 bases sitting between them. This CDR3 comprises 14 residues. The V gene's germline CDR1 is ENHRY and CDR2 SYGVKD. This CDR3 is CAISENNQIYEQYF. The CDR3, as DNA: TGTGCCATCAGTGAGAACAACCAGATCTACGAGCAGTACTTC.

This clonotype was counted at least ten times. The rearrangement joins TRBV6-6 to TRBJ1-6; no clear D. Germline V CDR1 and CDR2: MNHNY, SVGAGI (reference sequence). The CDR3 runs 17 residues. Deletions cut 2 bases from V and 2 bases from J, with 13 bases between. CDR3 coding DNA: TGTGCCAGCAGTTACGCCCCGGCTAGGGCCTATAATTCACCCCTCCACTTT. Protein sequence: CASSYAPARAYNSPLHF.

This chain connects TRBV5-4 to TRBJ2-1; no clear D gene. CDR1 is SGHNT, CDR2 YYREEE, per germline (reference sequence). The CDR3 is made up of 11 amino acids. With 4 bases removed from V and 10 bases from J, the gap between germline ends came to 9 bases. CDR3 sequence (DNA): TGTGCCAGCAGCAGTGCATACGAGCAGTTCTTC. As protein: CASSSAYEQFF.

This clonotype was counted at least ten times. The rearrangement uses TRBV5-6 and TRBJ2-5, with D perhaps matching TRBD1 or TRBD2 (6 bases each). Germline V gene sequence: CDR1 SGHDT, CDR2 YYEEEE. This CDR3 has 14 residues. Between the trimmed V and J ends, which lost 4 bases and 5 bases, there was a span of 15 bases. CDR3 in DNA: TGTGCCAGCAGCCCTGGAGGGGGTACGGAGACCCAGTACTTC. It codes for CASSPGGGTETQYF.

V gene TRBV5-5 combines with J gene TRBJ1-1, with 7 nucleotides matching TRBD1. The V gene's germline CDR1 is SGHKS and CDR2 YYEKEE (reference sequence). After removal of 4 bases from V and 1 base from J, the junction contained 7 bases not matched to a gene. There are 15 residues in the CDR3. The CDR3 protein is CASSRDRPTNTEAFF. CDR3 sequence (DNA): TGTGCCAGCAGCCGGGACAGACCGACGAACACTGAAGCTTTCTTT. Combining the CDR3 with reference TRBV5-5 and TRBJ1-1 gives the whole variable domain DAGVTQSPTHLIKTRGQQVTLRCSPISGHKSVSWYQQVLGQGPQFIFQYYEKEERGRGNFPDRFSARQFPNYSSELNVNALLLGDSALYLCASSRDRPTNTEAFFGQGTRLTVV.

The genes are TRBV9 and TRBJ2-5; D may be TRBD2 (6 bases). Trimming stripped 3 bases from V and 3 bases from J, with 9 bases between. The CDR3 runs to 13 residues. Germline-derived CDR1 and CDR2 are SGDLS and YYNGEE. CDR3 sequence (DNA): TGTGCCAGCAGCGCCCGGACTAAAGAGACCCAGTACTTC. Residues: CASSARTKETQYF.

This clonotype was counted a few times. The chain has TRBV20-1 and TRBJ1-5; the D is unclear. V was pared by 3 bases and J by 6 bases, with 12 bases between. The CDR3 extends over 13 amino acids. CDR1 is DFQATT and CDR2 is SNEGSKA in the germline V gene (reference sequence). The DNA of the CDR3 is TGCAGTGCTAGGAGGGTCAGCGGTCAGCCCCAGCATTTT. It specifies CSARRVSGQPQHF.

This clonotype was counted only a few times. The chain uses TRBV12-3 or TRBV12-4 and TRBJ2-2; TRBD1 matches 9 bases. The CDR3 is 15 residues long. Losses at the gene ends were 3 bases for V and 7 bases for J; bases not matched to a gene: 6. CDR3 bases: TGTGCCAGCAGTTTGACCGGGACAGGGAACGGGGAGCTGTTTTTT. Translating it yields CASSLTGTGNGELFF.

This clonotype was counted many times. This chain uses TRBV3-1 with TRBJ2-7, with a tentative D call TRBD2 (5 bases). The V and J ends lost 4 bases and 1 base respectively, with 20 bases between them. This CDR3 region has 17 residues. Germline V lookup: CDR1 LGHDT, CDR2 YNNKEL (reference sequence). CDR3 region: CASSPLGGRRRSYEQYF. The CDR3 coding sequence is TGTGCCAGCAGCCCCCTTGGAGGAAGGCGGAGATCCTACGAGCAGTACTTC.

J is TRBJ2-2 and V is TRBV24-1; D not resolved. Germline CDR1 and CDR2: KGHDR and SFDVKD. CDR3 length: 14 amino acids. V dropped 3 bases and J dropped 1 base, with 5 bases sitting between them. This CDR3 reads CATSDPWNTGELFF. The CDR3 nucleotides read TGTGCCACCAGTGATCCGTGGAACACCGGGGAGCTGTTTTTT.

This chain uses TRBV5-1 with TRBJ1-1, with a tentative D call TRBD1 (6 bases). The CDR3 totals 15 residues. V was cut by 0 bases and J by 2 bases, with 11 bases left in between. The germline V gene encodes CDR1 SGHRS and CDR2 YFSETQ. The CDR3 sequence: CASSLARGANTEAFF. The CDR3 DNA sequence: TGCGCCAGCAGCTTGGCCCGGGGGGCTAACACTGAAGCTTTCTTT.

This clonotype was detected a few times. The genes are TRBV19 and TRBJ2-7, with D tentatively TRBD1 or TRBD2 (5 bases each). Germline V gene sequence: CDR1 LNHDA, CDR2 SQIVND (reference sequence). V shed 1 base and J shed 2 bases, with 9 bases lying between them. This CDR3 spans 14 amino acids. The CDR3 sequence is CASSIGGPPYEQYV. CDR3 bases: TGTGCCAGTAGTATAGGGGGACCGCCCTACGAGCAGTACGTC.

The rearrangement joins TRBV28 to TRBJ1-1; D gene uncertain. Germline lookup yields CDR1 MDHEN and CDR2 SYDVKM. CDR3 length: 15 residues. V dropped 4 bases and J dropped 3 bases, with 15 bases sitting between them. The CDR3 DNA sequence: TGTGCCAGCAGTTCCCCCGACTGGGTATACACTGAAGCTTTCTTT. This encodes CASSSPDWVYTEAFF.

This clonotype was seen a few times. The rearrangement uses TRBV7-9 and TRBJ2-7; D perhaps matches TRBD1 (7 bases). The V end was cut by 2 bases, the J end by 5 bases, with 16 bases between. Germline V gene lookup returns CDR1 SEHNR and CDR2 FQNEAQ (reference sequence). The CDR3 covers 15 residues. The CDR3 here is CASSLTGFRGDEQYV. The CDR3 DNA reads TGTGCCAGCAGCTTAACAGGGTTCAGGGGGGACGAGCAGTACGTC.

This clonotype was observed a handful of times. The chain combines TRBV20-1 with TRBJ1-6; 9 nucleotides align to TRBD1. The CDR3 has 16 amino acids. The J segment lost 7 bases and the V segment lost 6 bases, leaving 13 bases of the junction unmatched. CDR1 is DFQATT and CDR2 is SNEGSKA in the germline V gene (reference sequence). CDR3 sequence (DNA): TGCAGTGCCCATCCCTCACAGGGGGCGGTCAATTCACCCCTCCACTTT. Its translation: CSAHPSQGAVNSPLHF.

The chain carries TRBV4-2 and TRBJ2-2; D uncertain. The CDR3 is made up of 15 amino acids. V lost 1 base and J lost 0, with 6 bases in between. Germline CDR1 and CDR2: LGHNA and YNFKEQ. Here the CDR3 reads CASSQVKANTGELFF. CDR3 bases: TGTGCCAGCAGCCAAGTGAAGGCGAACACCGGGGAGCTGTTTTTT.

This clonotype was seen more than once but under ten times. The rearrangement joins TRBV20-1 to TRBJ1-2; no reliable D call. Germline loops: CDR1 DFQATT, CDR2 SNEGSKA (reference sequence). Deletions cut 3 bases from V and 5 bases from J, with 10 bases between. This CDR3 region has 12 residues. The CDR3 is CSASREDYGYTF. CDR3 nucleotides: TGCAGTGCTAGTAGGGAGGATTATGGCTACACCTTC.

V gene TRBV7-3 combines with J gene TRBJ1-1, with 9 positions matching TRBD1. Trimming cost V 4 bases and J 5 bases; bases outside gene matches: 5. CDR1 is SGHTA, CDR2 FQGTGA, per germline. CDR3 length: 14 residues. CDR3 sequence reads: CASSSDRGRTEAFF. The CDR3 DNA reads TGTGCCAGCAGCTCGGACAGGGGTAGGACTGAAGCTTTCTTT.

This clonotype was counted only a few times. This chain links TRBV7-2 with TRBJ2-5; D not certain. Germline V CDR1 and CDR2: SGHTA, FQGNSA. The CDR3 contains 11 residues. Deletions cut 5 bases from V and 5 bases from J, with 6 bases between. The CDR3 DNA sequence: TGTGCCAGCAGCGGGCCGGAGACCCAGTACTTC. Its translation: CASSGPETQYF.

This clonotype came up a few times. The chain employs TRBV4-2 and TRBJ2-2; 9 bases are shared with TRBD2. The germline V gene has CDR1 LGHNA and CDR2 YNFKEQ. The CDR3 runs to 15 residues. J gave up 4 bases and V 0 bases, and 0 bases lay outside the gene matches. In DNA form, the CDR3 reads TGTGCCAGCAGCCAAGAGCGGGGGGGCACCGGGGAGCTGTTTTTT. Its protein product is CASSQERGGTGELFF.

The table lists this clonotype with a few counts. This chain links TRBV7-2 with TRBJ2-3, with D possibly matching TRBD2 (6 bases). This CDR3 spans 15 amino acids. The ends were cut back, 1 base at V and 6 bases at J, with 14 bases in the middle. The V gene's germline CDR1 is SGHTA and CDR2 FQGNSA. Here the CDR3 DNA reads TGTGCCAGCAGCTTAGTAGCGTCAGGGAGGGATACGCAGTATTTT. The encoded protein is CASSLVASGRDTQYF.

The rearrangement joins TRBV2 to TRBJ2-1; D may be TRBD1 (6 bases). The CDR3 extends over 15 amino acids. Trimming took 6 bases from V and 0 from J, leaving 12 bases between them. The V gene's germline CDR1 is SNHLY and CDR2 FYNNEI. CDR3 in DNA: TGTGCCAGCAGGTGGGACACCCTCTCCTACAATGAGCAGTTCTTC. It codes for CASRWDTLSYNEQFF.

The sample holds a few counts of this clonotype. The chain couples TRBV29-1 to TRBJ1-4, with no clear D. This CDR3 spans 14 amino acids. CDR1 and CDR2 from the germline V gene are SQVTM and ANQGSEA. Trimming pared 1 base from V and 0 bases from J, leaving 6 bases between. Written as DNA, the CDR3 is TGCAGCGTTGAAGTACAAGCAACTAATGAAAAACTGTTTTTT. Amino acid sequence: CSVEVQATNEKLFF.